This T cell receptor (beta chain) emerged from a study of T cells in Graves' hyperthyroidism and ophthalmopathy. In the study overall: Peripheral blood samples were taken at initial diagnosis, prior to any treatment.

Germline V lookup: CDR1 SEHNR, CDR2 FQNEAQ (reference sequence). The V gene end was trimmed by 4 bases and the J gene end by 3 bases; junction bases not matched to a gene: 11. CDR3 length: 16 residues. Template material for amplifying TCR beta CDR3 regions consisted of RNA transcripts. RT-PCR in the first round (using the HTBI primer set) targeted the TCR CDR3. Each CDR3 protein is one row after TCRdb ran MiXCR on the multiplex PCR reads. The data hold some 570,000 distinct CDR3 sequences, with approximately 17% observed a single time. This clonotype occurred a few times. The sequencing input was blood. The sequence came from a woman under 30 with Graves' ophthalmopathy. J is TRBJ2-5 and V is TRBV7-9, with TRBD1 identical over 7 bases. CDR3 sequence reads: CASSSGQLAEEETQYF. In DNA form, the CDR3 reads TGTGCCAGCAGCTCGGGACAGCTCGCCGAGGAAGAGACCCAGTACTTC.